These T cell receptor beta chains were read from a single sample in a study of cytomegalovirus exposure and HLA in healthy donors. Assay used: immunoSEQ multiplex PCR; TCRdb lists only in-frame clones, some missing. The table lists 60,000 to 70,000 clones, about three quarters of them singletons. The specimen was PBMCs. These receptors all stem from a man in his forties in good health and CMV-seronegative. Each CDR3 is given with its conserved first and last residue. The D gene is left open where the match is weak. Where a row states a size, it is once, few, many or the class of an expanded clone; other rows omit it.

size: NA
D: NA
V: TRBV11-2
J: TRBJ1-2
CDR3: CASSLRQGGYGYTF
DNA: TGTGCCAGCAGCTTACGCCAGGGTGGCTATGGCTACACCTTC

size: NA
D: TRBD2
V: TRBV11-2
J: TRBJ2-5
CDR3: CASSLRARGEETQYF
DNA: TGTGCCAGCAGCTTACGGGCGCGGGGGGAAGAGACCCAGTACTTC

size: NA
D: NA
V: TRBV19
J: TRBJ1-1
CDR3: CASSTYGQTERPEAFF
DNA: TGTGCCAGTAGTACTTACGGACAAACTGAAAGACCTGAAGCTTTCTTT

size: few
D: TRBD2
V: TRBV5-1
J: TRBJ2-2
CDR3: CASSLDPRLAGGLGELFF
DNA: TGCGCCAGCAGCTTGGACCCGCGACTAGCGGGAGGCCTCGGGGAGCTGTTTTTT

size: once
D: TRBD2
V: TRBV27
J: TRBJ2-4
CDR3: CASSFLAGVNKVSRGAKNIQYF
DNA: TGTGCCAGCAGTTTCCTAGCGGGAGTTAATAAAGTATCCCGGGGAGCCAAAAACATTCAGTACTTC

size: NA
D: NA
V: TRBV7-8
J: TRBJ1-5
CDR3: CASSLEGLHQPQHF
DNA: TGTGCCAGCAGCTTAGAGGGGCTCCATCAGCCCCAGCATTTT

size: few
D: NA
V: TRBV5-1
J: TRBJ1-1
CDR3: CASSLVQGKGEAFF
DNA: TGCGCCAGCAGCTTGGTTCAGGGGAAGGGTGAAGCTTTCTTT

size: NA
D: TRBD2
V: TRBV19
J: TRBJ2-1
CDR3: CASSIGGGVNEQFF
DNA: TGTGCCAGTAGTATCGGCGGGGGGGTCAATGAGCAGTTCTTC

size: NA
D: TRBD1
V: TRBV6-6
J: TRBJ1-5
CDR3: CASRRQGSNQPQHF
DNA: TGTGCCAGCAGGAGACAGGGGAGCAATCAGCCCCAGCATTTT

size: NA
D: NA
V: TRBV6-5
J: TRBJ1-4
CDR3: CASSTGRNEKLFF
DNA: TGTGCCAGCAGTACGGGGAGAAATGAAAAACTGTTTTTT

size: few
D: NA
V: TRBV10-2
J: TRBJ1-1
CDR3: CASSEGVWTEAFF
DNA: TGCGCCAGCAGTGAAGGGGTTTGGACTGAAGCTTTCTTT

size: NA
D: NA
V: TRBV2
J: TRBJ1-2
CDR3: CASSESGYTF
DNA: TGTGCCAGCAGTGAGTCGGGCTACACCTTC

size: NA
D: TRBD1
V: TRBV2
J: TRBJ2-5
CDR3: CASSPDRAQETQYF
DNA: TGTGCCAGCAGCCCCGACAGGGCCCAAGAGACCCAGTACTTC

size: NA
D: NA
V: TRBV7-7
J: TRBJ2-7
CDR3: CASSKGAAYEQYF
DNA: TGTGCCAGCAGCAAAGGGGCCGCCTACGAGCAGTACTTC

size: NA
D: TRBD2
V: TRBV28
J: TRBJ2-1
CDR3: CASSSRTSGEKQFF
DNA: TGTGCCAGCAGTTCCCGGACTAGCGGAGAAAAACAATTCTTC

size: once
D: NA
V: TRBV28
J: TRBJ2-7
CDR3: CASSLKDRFRDEQYF
DNA: TGTGCCAGCAGTTTAAAGGACAGATTTAGGGACGAGCAGTACTTT

size: NA
D: TRBD2
V: TRBV6-6
J: TRBJ2-7
CDR3: CASKRGTSETYEQYF
DNA: TGTGCCAGCAAAAGGGGAACTAGCGAAACCTACGAGCAGTACTTC

size: NA
D: TRBD2
V: TRBV14
J: TRBJ2-2
CDR3: CASSQSSGGAAGELFF
DNA: TGTGCCAGCAGCCAATCAAGCGGGGGGGCTGCCGGGGAGCTGTTTTTT

size: NA
D: NA
V: TRBV18
J: TRBJ2-7
CDR3: CASSPMRQSISYEQYF
DNA: TGTGCCAGCTCACCAATGAGACAGAGTATCTCCTACGAGCAGTACTTC

size: NA
D: TRBD2
V: TRBV5-6
J: TRBJ2-1
CDR3: CASSLRTSGHNEQFF
DNA: TGTGCCAGCAGCCTAAGAACTAGCGGGCACAATGAGCAGTTCTTC

size: NA
D: TRBD2
V: TRBV29-1
J: TRBJ2-7
CDR3: CSVENAGGRYEQYF
DNA: TGCAGCGTTGAAAACGCGGGAGGGAGATACGAGCAGTACTTC

size: once
D: TRBD2
V: TRBV2
J: TRBJ2-5
CDR3: CASSGTSGRETQYF
DNA: TGTGCCAGCAGTGGGACTAGCGGGAGGGAGACCCAGTACTTC

size: NA
D: TRBD2
V: TRBV18
J: TRBJ2-7
CDR3: CASSPGLAGGYEQYF
DNA: TGTGCCAGCTCACCCGGACTAGCGGGGGGGTACGAGCAGTACTTC

size: NA
D: NA
V: TRBV9
J: TRBJ2-3
CDR3: CASSVVAVDTQYF
DNA: TGTGCCAGCAGCGTGGTAGCCGTAGATACGCAGTATTTT

size: NA
D: TRBD1
V: TRBV18
J: TRBJ1-4
CDR3: CASSPSGTDLLGLFF
DNA: TGTGCCAGCTCACCATCTGGGACAGACTTATTGGGACTGTTTTTT

size: NA
D: TRBD1
V: TRBV5-4
J: TRBJ2-7
CDR3: CASQGAGDYEQYF
DNA: TGTGCCAGTCAGGGGGCAGGGGATTACGAGCAGTACTTC

size: NA
D: NA
V: TRBV29-1
J: TRBJ2-7
CDR3: CSVKTGREQYF
DNA: TGCAGCGTAAAGACAGGGAGGGAGCAGTACTTC

size: NA
D: TRBD1
V: TRBV5-4
J: TRBJ2-1
CDR3: CASSLRDSYNEQFF
DNA: TGTGCCAGCAGCTTGAGGGACAGCTACAATGAGCAGTTCTTC

size: few
D: NA
V: TRBV7-9
J: TRBJ1-2
CDR3: CASSLGTQNYGYTF
DNA: TGTGCCAGCAGCTTAGGGACTCAAAACTATGGCTACACCTTC

size: once
D: TRBD1
V: TRBV28
J: TRBJ1-6
CDR3: CASSPAGQGYSPLHF
DNA: TGTGCCAGCAGTCCCGCGGGACAGGGATACTCACCCCTCCACTTT

size: NA
D: NA
V: TRBV2
J: TRBJ2-3
CDR3: CASSEELAIGTDTQYF
DNA: TGTGCCAGCAGTGAAGAACTAGCAATTGGCACAGATACGCAGTATTTT

size: NA
D: TRBD2
V: TRBV4-1
J: TRBJ2-5
CDR3: CASSLGLGGGMETQYF
DNA: TGCGCCAGCAGCCTGGGGCTCGGGGGGGGTATGGAGACCCAGTACTTC

size: NA
D: NA
V: TRBV5-1
J: TRBJ1-1
CDR3: CASSFRSGTAGSVENTEAFF
DNA: TGCGCCAGCAGCTTCCGGAGCGGGACGGCGGGTAGTGTGGAGAACACTGAAGCTTTCTTT

size: NA
D: TRBD1
V: TRBV2
J: TRBJ1-5
CDR3: CASRATGESNQPQHF
DNA: TGTGCCAGCAGGGCTACAGGGGAAAGCAATCAGCCCCAGCATTTT

size: NA
D: TRBD1
V: TRBV19
J: TRBJ1-5
CDR3: CASSIDRTGGGLSNQPQHF
DNA: TGTGCCAGTAGTATAGATCGGACAGGGGGAGGGCTTAGCAATCAGCCCCAGCATTTT

size: NA
D: TRBD2
V: TRBV28
J: TRBJ2-3
CDR3: CASTPLRGASDTQYF
DNA: TGTGCCAGCACCCCCTTGCGGGGGGCCTCAGATACGCAGTATTTT

size: NA
D: TRBD1
V: TRBV6-1
J: TRBJ2-7
CDR3: CASSGTGLYEQYF
DNA: TGTGCCAGCAGCGGGACAGGGCTCTACGAGCAGTACTTC

size: NA
D: TRBD1
V: TRBV11-2
J: TRBJ2-5
CDR3: CASSFEGTGDETQYF
DNA: TGTGCCAGCAGCTTTGAAGGGACAGGGGACGAGACCCAGTACTTC

size: NA
D: NA
V: TRBV9
J: TRBJ1-2
CDR3: CASSVGTGGYYGYTF
DNA: TGTGCCAGCAGCGTAGGTACAGGCGGATACTATGGCTACACCTTC

size: NA
D: TRBD2
V: TRBV7-9
J: TRBJ2-5
CDR3: CASSLVGTSGRGSQYF
DNA: TGTGCCAGCAGCTTAGTGGGGACTAGCGGAAGGGGTTCCCAGTACTTC

size: NA
D: NA
V: TRBV9
J: TRBJ1-2
CDR3: CASSLTAYGYTF
DNA: TGTGCCAGCAGCCTGACAGCGTATGGCTACACCTTC

size: NA
D: TRBD1
V: TRBV7-9
J: TRBJ2-7
CDR3: CASSSPDRGVQEQYF
DNA: TGTGCCAGCAGCTCTCCGGACAGGGGGGTCCAAGAGCAGTACTTC

size: NA
D: TRBD2
V: TRBV5-1
J: TRBJ2-2
CDR3: CASSFGGTTGELFF
DNA: TGCGCCAGCAGCTTCGGGGGGACCACCGGGGAGCTGTTTTTT

size: NA
D: NA
V: TRBV5-1
J: TRBJ2-2
CDR3: CASSLGVTNTGELFF
DNA: TGCGCCAGCAGCTTAGGGGTTACGAACACCGGGGAGCTGTTTTTT

size: NA
D: NA
V: TRBV2
J: TRBJ2-7
CDR3: CASRDRRYEQYF
DNA: TGTGCCAGCAGGGACAGAAGGTACGAGCAGTACTTC

size: NA
D: TRBD1
V: TRBV6-5
J: TRBJ1-1
CDR3: CASRGTGRAAEAFF
DNA: TGTGCCAGCAGGGGGACAGGGAGGGCGGCTGAAGCTTTCTTT

size: NA
D: TRBD1
V: TRBV6-5
J: TRBJ2-7
CDR3: CASKDGTGAGNEQYF
DNA: TGTGCCAGCAAAGATGGGACAGGGGCGGGGAACGAGCAGTACTTC

size: NA
D: TRBD2
V: TRBV28
J: TRBJ2-1
CDR3: CASSLSIGRGDSYNEQFF
DNA: TGTGCCAGCAGTTTATCGATCGGGCGGGGGGACTCCTACAATGAGCAGTTCTTC

size: once
D: TRBD1
V: TRBV7-9
J: TRBJ1-4
CDR3: CASSWGGTGEEEKLFF
DNA: TGTGCCAGCAGCTGGGGGGGGACAGGGGAGGAAGAAAAACTGTTTTTT

size: NA
D: TRBD2
V: TRBV29-1
J: TRBJ2-1
CDR3: CSVEDPLLAGEAYNEQFF
DNA: TGCAGCGTTGAAGATCCCCTACTAGCGGGAGAAGCCTACAATGAGCAGTTCTTC

size: NA
D: TRBD1
V: TRBV18
J: TRBJ1-5
CDR3: CASSPRDRAVDQPQHF
DNA: TGTGCCAGCTCACCCCGCGACAGGGCTGTGGATCAGCCCCAGCATTTT

size: once
D: NA
V: TRBV7-2
J: TRBJ2-6
CDR3: CASSLIQGRRPGANVLTF
DNA: TGTGCCAGCAGCTTAATACAGGGACGGAGACCTGGGGCCAACGTCCTGACTTTC

size: NA
D: TRBD1
V: TRBV28
J: TRBJ1-5
CDR3: CASSLRSGQSINQPQHF
DNA: TGTGCCAGCAGTTTGAGATCGGGACAGTCAATCAATCAGCCCCAGCATTTT

size: once
D: NA
V: TRBV2
J: TRBJ1-5
CDR3: CASSEGQGIYSNQPQHF
DNA: TGTGCCAGCAGTGAAGGTCAGGGGATTTATAGCAATCAGCCCCAGCATTTT

size: NA
D: NA
V: TRBV6-5
J: TRBJ2-5
CDR3: CASSYSAGKGETQYF
DNA: TGTGCCAGCAGTTACTCGGCAGGGAAGGGAGAGACCCAGTACTTC

size: NA
D: TRBD2
V: TRBV29-1
J: TRBJ2-1
CDR3: CSVRSWSGRSDEQFF
DNA: TGCAGCGTTAGATCGTGGAGCGGGAGATCGGATGAGCAGTTCTTC

size: NA
D: NA
V: TRBV29-1
J: TRBJ2-3
CDR3: CSVEGASTDTQYF
DNA: TGCAGCGTTGAAGGGGCTAGCACAGATACGCAGTATTTT

size: NA
D: NA
V: TRBV10-3
J: TRBJ2-7
CDR3: CAIGVGERQVGYEQYF
DNA: TGTGCCATTGGAGTCGGTGAAAGACAGGTGGGCTACGAGCAGTACTTC

size: NA
D: NA
V: TRBV19
J: TRBJ2-2
CDR3: CASSISGNSANTGELFF
DNA: TGTGCCAGTAGTATAAGCGGCAACTCCGCGAACACCGGGGAGCTGTTTTTT